A single sample gave rise to the 10 T cell receptor beta chains below, sequenced in a study of ipilimumab plus nivolumab after autologous stem cell transplantation. Clones were read by immunoSEQ multiplex PCR, and TCRdb kept only the in-frame ones, dropping some. The data contain 20,000 to 25,000 clones, more than 70% of them singletons. The specimen was PBMCs, collected in a trial of ipilimumab plus nivolumab as post-transplant consolidation. Every receptor here comes from a male donor with diffuse large B-cell lymphoma.

This chain uses TRBV5-1 with TRBJ1-4; possible D gene TRBD1, 5 bases. The V gene lost 2 bases and the J gene lost 1 base, with 9 bases spanning the gap. The CDR3 length is 15 residues. Per the germline V gene, CDR1 is SGHRS and CDR2 is YFSETQ. The CDR3 spells CASSFKRGTNEKLFF. CDR3 DNA: TGCGCCAGCAGCTTTAAAAGGGGAACTAATGAAAAACTGTTTTTT.

This clone has only one observation. This chain links TRBV6-1 with TRBJ1-1; D possibly corresponds to TRBD1 (5 bases). The V end was cut by 6 bases, the J end by 0 bases, with 8 bases between. Germline V gives CDR1 MNHNS, CDR2 SASEGT. The CDR3 runs 13 residues. Written as DNA, the CDR3 is TGTGCCAGCAGAAGGGGAATGAACACTGAAGCTTTCTTT. Encoded protein: CASRRGMNTEAFF.

The gene calls are TRBV7-6 and TRBJ2-2; D may be TRBD2 (5 bases). The CDR3 totals 14 residues. Germline CDR1 and CDR2: SGHVS and FNYEAQ. V lost 5 bases, J lost 5 bases, and 12 bases lay in between. The CDR3 nucleotides are TGTGCCAGCAGCAAGCGGATATTTACCGGGGAGCTGTTTTTT. Its protein is CASSKRIFTGELFF. Filled out from reference TRBV7-6 and TRBJ2-2, the complete variable domain reads GAGVSQSPRYKVTKRGQDVALRCDPISGHVSLYWYRQALGQGPEFLTYFNYEAQQDKSGLPNDRFSAERPEGSISTLTIQRTEQRDSAMYRCASSKRIFTGELFFGEGSRLTVL.

CDR3: CASSFQTGVSSYEQYF. DNA for the CDR3: TGTGCCAGCAGCTTTCAGACAGGGGTTAGCTCCTACGAGCAGTACTTC. The V call is TRBV5-5, the J call TRBJ2-7; 8 bases are shared with TRBD1. Germline loops: CDR1 SGHKS, CDR2 YYEKEE (reference sequence). The trim removed 2 bases at V and 0 bases at J, leaving 7 bases unmatched. There are 16 residues in the CDR3.

The V and J genes are TRBV19 and TRBJ1-2; 8 nucleotides line up with TRBD1. V was clipped by 6 bases and J by 0 bases; unmatched bases: 6. CDR3 length equals 15 residues. Per the germline V gene, CDR1 is LNHDA and CDR2 is SQIVND (reference sequence). The CDR3 bases are TGTGCCAGTAGAGCTGGACAGGGCCCTAACTATGGCTACACCTTC. This sequence encodes CASRAGQGPNYGYTF.

The chain uses TRBV4-3 and TRBJ1-2, with a tentative D call TRBD1 (6 bases). The CDR3 consists of 17 residues. Germline V gene sequence: CDR1 LGHNA, CDR2 YSLEER. V lost 2 bases and J lost 2, with 18 bases in between. The CDR3 region is CASSQHRTASINYGYTF. Written as DNA, the CDR3 is TGCGCCAGCAGCCAACATAGGACAGCTAGCATCAACTATGGCTACACCTTC.

The chain combines TRBV29-1 with TRBJ1-4, with D possibly being TRBD1 (5 bases). Germline loops: CDR1 SQVTM, CDR2 ANQGSEA. The CDR3 is 14 amino acids. V lost 5 bases and J lost 0, with 10 bases in between. CDR3 bases: TGCAGCGTTCGGGGGGATGCAACTAATGAAAAACTGTTTTTT. Translation: CSVRGDATNEKLFF.

This rearrangement joins TRBV18 to TRBJ2-7; 8 bases map to TRBD1. The CDR3 sequence is 14 residues long. J was trimmed by 2 bases and V by 3 bases; bases with no gene match: 3. Germline V gene lookup returns CDR1 KGHSH and CDR2 LQKENI. The chain's CDR3 is CASSPGQATYEQYF. CDR3 sequence (DNA): TGTGCCAGCTCACCGGGACAGGCAACCTACGAGCAGTACTTC.

This clone was observed a few times. The V and J genes are TRBV10-3 and TRBJ1-4; D remains ambiguous. Trimming removed 4 bases at V and 5 bases at J, with 8 bases between. The germline V gene encodes CDR1 ENHRY and CDR2 SYGVKD. The CDR3 sequence is 13 residues long. The DNA for the CDR3 is TGTGCCATCAGTGGGGGATCAAATGAAAAACTGTTTTTT. This gives the protein CAISGGSNEKLFF.

The V call is TRBV6-6, the J call TRBJ2-1; D gene unclear. Trimming stripped 5 bases from V and 4 bases from J, with 15 bases between. Germline CDR1 reads MNHNY; CDR2 reads SVGAGI (reference sequence). The CDR3 spans 15 residues. The CDR3 DNA follows: TGTGCCAGCAGTCCCCTCGGAACAAGGTACAATGAGCAGTTCTTC. Translating gives CASSPLGTRYNEQFF.